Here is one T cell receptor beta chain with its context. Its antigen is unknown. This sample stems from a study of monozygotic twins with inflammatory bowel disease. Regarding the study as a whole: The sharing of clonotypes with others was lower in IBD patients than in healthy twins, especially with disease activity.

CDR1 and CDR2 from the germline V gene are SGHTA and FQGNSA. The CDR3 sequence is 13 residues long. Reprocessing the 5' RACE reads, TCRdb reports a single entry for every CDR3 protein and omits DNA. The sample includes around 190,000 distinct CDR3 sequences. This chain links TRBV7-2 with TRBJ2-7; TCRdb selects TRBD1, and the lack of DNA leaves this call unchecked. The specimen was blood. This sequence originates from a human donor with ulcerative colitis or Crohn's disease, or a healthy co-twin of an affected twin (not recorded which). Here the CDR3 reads CASRRQVSYEQYF.